Sequencing of this T cell receptor (beta chain) was carried out in a study of glioma-infiltrating T cells after dendritic cell vaccination (TCRdb year 2016). Context from the whole study: The cohort included around 15 glioblastoma patients drawn from Phase I and II dendritic cell vaccination trials, of whom 9 were newly diagnosed and 6 had recurrent disease. Autologous tumor lysate-pulsed dendritic cell vaccination was administered to the patients between about 2002 and 2013. To make the vaccine, monocyte-derived dendritic cells were cultured for 7 to 8 days with IL-4 and GM-CSF and then pulsed overnight with autologous tumor lysate. Each patient got three intradermal injections of the dendritic cell vaccine, spaced at biweekly intervals, in the arm below the axilla. Pretreatment tumor came from residual fresh-frozen tissue of the resection used to prepare the autologous tumor lysate vaccine. Deep sequencing of TCR beta CDR3 regions was used to quantify tumor-infiltrating lymphocyte content and compare tumor and blood repertoires in dendritic cell-vaccinated glioblastoma patients. Survival after dendritic cell vaccination was correlated with TCR sequencing metrics such as TIL content and the overlap between tumor and blood repertoires.

The research as a whole found: The cohort was small and heterogeneous, with few patients having full blood and tumor sets and even fewer initial-recurrent tumor pairs. After dendritic cell vaccination, a higher estimated pretreatment TIL content predicted longer time to progression and longer overall survival. No direct relationship between TCR clonality and survival was found, suggesting a diverse polyclonal response may matter. The TCR overlap response model with three groups was called speculative and said to need prospective validation.

This clone came up a few times. This receptor's antigen is unknown. Base quality data are lacking; no much larger clone is found one base away. The immunoSEQ assay amplified TCRB CDR3 regions from approximately 2 micrograms of genomic DNA, or from all available DNA when less than that amount was available. The multiplex PCR relied on 60 forward primers for TCR V beta segments and 13 reverse primers for J beta segments. To estimate the number of reads per starting template, synthetic control templates were added to each sample at limiting dilution. The Illumina HiSeq System generated 87 bp sequencing reads. In the authors' own workflow: PCR and sequencing errors were removed by a nearest neighbor algorithm that merged closely related sequences. Tumor samples were used in the study only if more than 100 unique TCRs were identified. Estimated TIL fraction was calculated by dividing the T cell count derived from reads and spike-in coverage by the number of input cells, with 6.4 pg DNA per diploid cell assumed. TCR overlap was defined as the percentage of unique tumor TCR beta sequences that were also found in the peripheral blood of the same patient. The immuneACCESS repertoire file appears here via TCRdb, limited to in-frame rearrangements. These files lack a portion of the clones; in checked studies, under half of the deficit traces to unresolved V genes, and the cause of the others is not known. For V, J and clone size, that table is used; D and trimming come from the DNA. The sample table records roughly 340 clones; roughly 92% of these occur just once. The ten largest clones capture approximately 6.3% of the sample.

From the germline V gene, CDR1 is SGDLS and CDR2 is YYNGEE. From V the trimming removes 2 bases and from J it removes 6 bases, while the gene matches leave 7 bases of the junction unaccounted for. The CDR3 runs 14 residues from the cysteine to the phenylalanine. The sequence is cut down to CDR3 DNA, 42 bases in frame from base 1. To be selected, patients needed enough residual fresh-frozen tumor tissue and more than two years of available survival data. Although molecular status otherwise differed among the glioblastoma patients, no patient had an isocitrate dehydrogenase mutation. Before DNA isolation, tumor specimens were washed free of blood, necrotic areas were removed, and over 20% tumor content was confirmed by H&E staining. The Qiagen DNeasy Blood extraction Kit was used for extraction of genomic DNA.

Sequenced material: tumor tissue, taken before dendritic cell vaccination. The chain employs TRBV9 and TRBJ1-1; TRBD1 agrees with 7 junctional bases. The clonotype was recovered from a human donor with glioblastoma. The CDR3 protein sequence reads: CASSVQTGSAEAFF. The nucleotide sequence reads as follows: TGTGCCAGCAGCGTTCAGACAGGGTCAGCTGAAGCTTTCTTT.